This T cell receptor (beta chain) was recovered during a study of blood T cell repertoires in COVID-19. This clone came up once. Authors' data handling: Estimation of nucleated cell counts relied on the amplification of reference gene primers. Here immunoSEQ multiplex PCR was the method, and the copy in TCRdb shows in-frame clones only, minus some. That table is the source of V, J and clone size, and D and trimming were worked out from the DNA. The sample yields 130,000 or so clones, about 86% seen once. This CDR3 is built from 16 residues. Between the trimmed V and J ends, which lost 4 bases and 2 bases, there was a span of 15 bases. Germline V gene lookup returns CDR1 LGHDT and CDR2 YNNKEL (reference sequence).

Sequenced input: peripheral blood. The source of this sequence is an older woman with acute or convalescent COVID-19. The rearrangement uses TRBV3-1 (or the pseudogene TRBV3-2) and TRBJ1-3; the D gene is possibly TRBD1 (6 bases). The CDR3: CASSPQTWGPGNTIYF. CDR3 nucleotide sequence: TGTGCCAGCAGCCCCCAGACGTGGGGGCCTGGAAACACCATATATTTT.